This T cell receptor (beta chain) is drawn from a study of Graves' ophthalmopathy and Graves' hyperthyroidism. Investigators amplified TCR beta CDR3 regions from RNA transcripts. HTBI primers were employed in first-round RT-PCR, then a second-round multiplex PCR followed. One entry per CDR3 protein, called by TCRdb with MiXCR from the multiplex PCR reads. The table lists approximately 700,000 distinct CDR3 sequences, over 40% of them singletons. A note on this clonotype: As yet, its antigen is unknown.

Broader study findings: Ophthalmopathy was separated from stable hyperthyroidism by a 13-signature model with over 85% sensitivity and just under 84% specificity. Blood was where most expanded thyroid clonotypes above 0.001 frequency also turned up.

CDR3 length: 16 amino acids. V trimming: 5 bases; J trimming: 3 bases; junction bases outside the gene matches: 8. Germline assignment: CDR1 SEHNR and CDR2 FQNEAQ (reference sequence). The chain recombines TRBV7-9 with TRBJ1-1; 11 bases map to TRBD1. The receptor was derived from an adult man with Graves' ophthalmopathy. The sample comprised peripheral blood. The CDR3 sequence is CASSPDRGLEDTEAFF. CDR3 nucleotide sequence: TGTGCCAGCAGCCCGGACAGGGGGCTAGAGGACACTGAAGCTTTCTTT.